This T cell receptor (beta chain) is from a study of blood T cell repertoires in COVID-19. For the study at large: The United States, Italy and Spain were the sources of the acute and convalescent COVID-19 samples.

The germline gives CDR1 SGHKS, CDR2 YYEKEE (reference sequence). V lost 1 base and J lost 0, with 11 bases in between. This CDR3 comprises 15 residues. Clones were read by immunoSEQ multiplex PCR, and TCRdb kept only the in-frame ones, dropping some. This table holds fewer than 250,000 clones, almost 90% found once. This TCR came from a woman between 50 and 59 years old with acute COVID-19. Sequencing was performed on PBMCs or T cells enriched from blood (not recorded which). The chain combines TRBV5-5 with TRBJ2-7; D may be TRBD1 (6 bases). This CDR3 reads CASSLSGQSSYEQYF. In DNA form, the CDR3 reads TGTGCCAGCAGCTTGTCGGGACAAAGCTCCTACGAGCAGTACTTC.